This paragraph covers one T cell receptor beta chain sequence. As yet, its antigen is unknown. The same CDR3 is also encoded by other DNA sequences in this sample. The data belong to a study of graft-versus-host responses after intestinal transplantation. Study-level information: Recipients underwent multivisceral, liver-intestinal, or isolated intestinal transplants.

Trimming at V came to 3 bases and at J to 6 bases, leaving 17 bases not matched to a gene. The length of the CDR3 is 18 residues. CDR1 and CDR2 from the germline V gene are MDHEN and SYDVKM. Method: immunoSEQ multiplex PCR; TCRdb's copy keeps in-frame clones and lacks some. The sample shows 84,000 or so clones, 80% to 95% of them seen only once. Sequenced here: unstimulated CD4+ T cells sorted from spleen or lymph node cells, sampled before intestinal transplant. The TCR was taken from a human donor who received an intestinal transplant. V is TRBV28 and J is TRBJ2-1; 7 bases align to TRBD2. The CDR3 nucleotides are TGTGCCAGCAGTTTGGCGAGAGGACGGGGGAGGGGCGGCAATGAGCAGTTCTTC. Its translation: CASSLARGRGRGGNEQFF.